A single sample is the source of the 5 T cell receptor beta chains below, sequenced in a study of graft-versus-host responses after intestinal transplantation (dated by TCRdb to the early 2020s). To prepare the library, the immunoSEQ multiplex PCR assay was applied. What TCRdb holds here is the immuneACCESS table cut down to in-frame rearrangements. Part of the clones is not present; checked against another copy, under half of the missing clones reflect an unresolved V gene, and the others are unexplained. The sample table records around 92,000 clones; about 82% of these occur just once. Together, the top ten hold 1.4% of the sample. The sequencing here drew on PBMCs, taken 255 days after intestinal transplant. The origin of the receptors is a human patient who received an intestinal transplant, so some T cells may come from the graft donor.

The chain combines TRBV2 with TRBJ2-7; D possibly uses TRBD1 or TRBD2 (6 bases each). The CDR3 consists of 16 residues. Germline CDR1 is SNHLY and CDR2 is FYNNEI. Trimming removed 4 bases from V and 3 bases from J, with 19 bases in between. DNA for the CDR3: TGTGCCAGCAGTGGAGGAGGGGGGAAAGGGATCTACGAGCAGTACTTC. As protein: CASSGGGGKGIYEQYF.

The rearrangement uses TRBV7-2 and TRBJ1-5, with D perhaps matching TRBD1 (6 bases). In germline, CDR1 is SGHTA, CDR2 FQGNSA. The CDR3 is 15 residues long. V was cut by 0 bases and J by 1 base, with 7 bases left in between. CDR3 nucleotides: TGTGCCAGCAGCTTAGCGGGGGCAAGCAATCAGCCCCAGCATTTT. Its protein is CASSLAGASNQPQHF.

The gene calls are TRBV27 and TRBJ2-3, with TRBD1 identical over 7 bases. This CDR3 contains 15 residues. V trimming: 3 bases; J trimming: 1 base; junction bases outside the gene matches: 4. Germline CDR1 MNHEY, CDR2 SMNVEV (reference sequence). In DNA form, the CDR3 reads TGTGCCAGCAGTTTTACAGGGGTGGGCACAGATACGCAGTATTTT. The encoded protein is CASSFTGVGTDTQYF.

This clone was counted only a few times. The gene calls are TRBV10-3 and TRBJ1-1; a possible D gene is TRBD1 (5 bases). The V gene lost 5 bases and the J gene lost 5 bases, with 15 bases spanning the gap. Germline lookup yields CDR1 ENHRY and CDR2 SYGVKD. The CDR3 is 14 residues long. In nucleotides, the CDR3 is TGTGCCATCAGTCCCGACCCTGGGGGTACTGAAGCTTTCTTT. Translating gives CAISPDPGGTEAFF.

The V gene is TRBV6-1, the J gene TRBJ1-2; D not certain. Germline V lookup: CDR1 MNHNS, CDR2 SASEGT. Deletions cut 1 base from V and 5 bases from J, with 14 bases between. The CDR3 sequence is 15 residues long. In nucleotides, the CDR3 is TGTGCCAGCAGTGAAGTAAAAGAAATTAGGTATGGCTACACCTTC. Translating it yields CASSEVKEIRYGYTF.